This T cell receptor beta chain was recorded in a study of T cells in Graves' hyperthyroidism and ophthalmopathy. Study summary: Any treatment followed the collection of peripheral blood at initial diagnosis.

General study findings and limits: Blood shared most expanded thyroid clonotypes above 0.001.

This clonotype was found a few times. Its target is not known. The germline gene is not matched at one end of the junction; a read error may be the cause. It was considered stable Graves' hyperthyroidism when ophthalmopathy did not progress within 18 months. Amplified TCR beta CDR3 regions came from RNA transcripts. Researchers ran a first-round RT-PCR on the TCR CDR3 using the HTBI primer set. TCRdb processed the multiplex PCR reads anew with MiXCR; each CDR3 protein has one entry. The repertoire holds hundreds of thousands of distinct CDR3 sequences, roughly 32% seen once, with around 30% in the top ten. This CDR3 has 15 amino acids. Germline lookup yields CDR1 SEHNR and CDR2 FQNEAQ (reference sequence).

This receptor was taken from a woman in her thirties or forties with Graves' hyperthyroidism. The sample comprised blood. This rearrangement joins TRBV7-9 to TRBJ2-7; 8 bases agree with TRBD1. The CDR3 sequence: CASSLTGQGTYEQYF. The DNA for the CDR3 is TGCGCCAGCAGCCTAACCGGACAGGGAACCTACGAGCAGTACTTC.